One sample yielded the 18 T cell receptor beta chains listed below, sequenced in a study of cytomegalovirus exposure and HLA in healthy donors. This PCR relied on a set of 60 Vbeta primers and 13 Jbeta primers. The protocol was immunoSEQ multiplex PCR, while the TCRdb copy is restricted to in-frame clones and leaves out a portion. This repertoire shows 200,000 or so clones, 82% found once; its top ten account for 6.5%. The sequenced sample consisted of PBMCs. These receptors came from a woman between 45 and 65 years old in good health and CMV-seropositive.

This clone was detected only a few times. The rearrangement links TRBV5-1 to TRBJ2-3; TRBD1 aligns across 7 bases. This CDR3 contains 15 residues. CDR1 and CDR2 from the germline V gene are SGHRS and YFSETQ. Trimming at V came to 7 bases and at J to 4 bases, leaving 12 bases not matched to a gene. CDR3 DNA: TGCGCCAGCGGGTTTGGGGACAGAAAACCAGATACGCAGTATTTT. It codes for CASGFGDRKPDTQYF.

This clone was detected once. CDR3 loop: CASSLQGVGETQYF. In DNA, the CDR3 is TGTGCCAGCAGTTTACAGGGGGTCGGAGAGACCCAGTACTTC. The chain employs TRBV2 and TRBJ2-5, with 8 positions matching TRBD1. This CDR3 comprises 14 residues. CDR1 is SNHLY and CDR2 is FYNNEI in the germline V gene. J was trimmed by 4 bases and V by 5 bases; bases with no gene match: 6.

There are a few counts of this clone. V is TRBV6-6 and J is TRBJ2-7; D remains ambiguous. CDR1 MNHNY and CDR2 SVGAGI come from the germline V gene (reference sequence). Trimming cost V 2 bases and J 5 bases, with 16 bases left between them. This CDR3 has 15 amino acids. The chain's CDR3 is CASSYSSSIPNEQYF. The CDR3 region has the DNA TGTGCCAGCAGTTACAGTTCGTCGATACCTAACGAGCAGTACTTC.

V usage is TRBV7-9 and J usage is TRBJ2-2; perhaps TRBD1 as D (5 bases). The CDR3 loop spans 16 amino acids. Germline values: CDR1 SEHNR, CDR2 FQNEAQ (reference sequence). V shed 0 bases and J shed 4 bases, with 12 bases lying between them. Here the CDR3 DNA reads TGTGCCAGCAGCTTAGCGTTCGACAGTTCCACCGGGGAGCTGTTTTTT. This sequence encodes CASSLAFDSSTGELFF.

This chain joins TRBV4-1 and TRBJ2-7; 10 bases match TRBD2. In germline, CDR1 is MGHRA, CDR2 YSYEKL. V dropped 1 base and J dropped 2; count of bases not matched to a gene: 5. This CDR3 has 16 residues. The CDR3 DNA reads TGCGCCAGCAGCCAAGGTAGCGGGGGGCCGACCTACGAGCAGTACTTC. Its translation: CASSQGSGGPTYEQYF.

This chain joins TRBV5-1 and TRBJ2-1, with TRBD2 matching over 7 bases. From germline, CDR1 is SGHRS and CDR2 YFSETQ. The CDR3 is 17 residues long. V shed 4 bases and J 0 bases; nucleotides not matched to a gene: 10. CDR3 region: CASSLYASGSSYNEQFF. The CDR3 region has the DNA TGCGCCAGCAGCCTCTACGCTAGCGGAAGCTCCTACAATGAGCAGTTCTTC.

CDR3 sequence: CASSQDVQSTDTQYF. As DNA, the CDR3 is TGTGCCAGCAGCCAAGATGTACAGAGCACAGATACGCAGTATTTT. This chain links TRBV14 with TRBJ2-3; D is unclear. Deletions cut 0 bases from V and 0 bases from J, with 7 bases between. The length of the CDR3 is 15 residues. CDR1 and CDR2 from the germline V gene are SGHDN and FVKESK.

The CDR3 reads CATSRVWGDLYNEQFF. CDR3 DNA sequence: TGTGCCACCAGCAGAGTGTGGGGAGACCTGTACAATGAGCAGTTCTTC. This chain joins TRBV15 and TRBJ2-1, with TRBD2 as a possible D gene (5 bases). V dropped 1 base and J dropped 4 bases, with 14 bases sitting between them. Germline assignment: CDR1 LNHNV and CDR2 YYDKDF (reference sequence). This CDR3 has 16 residues.

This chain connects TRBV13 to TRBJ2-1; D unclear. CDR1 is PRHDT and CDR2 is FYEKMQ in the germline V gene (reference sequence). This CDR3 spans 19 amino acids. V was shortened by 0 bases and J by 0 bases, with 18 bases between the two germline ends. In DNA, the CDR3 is TGTGCCAGCAGCTTAGGGTCCTGGGCGACGGTTCGCTCCTACAATGAGCAGTTCTTC. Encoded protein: CASSLGSWATVRSYNEQFF.

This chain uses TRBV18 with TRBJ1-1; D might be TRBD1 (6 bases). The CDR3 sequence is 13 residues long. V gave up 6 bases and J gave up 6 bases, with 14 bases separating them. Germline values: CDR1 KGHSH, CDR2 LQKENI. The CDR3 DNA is TGTGCCAGCTCGGCGGGGGCGCAGTCTGAAGCTTTCTTT. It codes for CASSAGAQSEAFF.

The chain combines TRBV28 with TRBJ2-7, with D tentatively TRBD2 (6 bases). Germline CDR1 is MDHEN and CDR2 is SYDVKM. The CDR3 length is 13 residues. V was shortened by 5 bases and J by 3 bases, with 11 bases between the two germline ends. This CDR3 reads CASSNPGLYEQYF. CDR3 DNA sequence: TGTGCCAGCAGTAACCCGGGACTCTACGAGCAGTACTTC.

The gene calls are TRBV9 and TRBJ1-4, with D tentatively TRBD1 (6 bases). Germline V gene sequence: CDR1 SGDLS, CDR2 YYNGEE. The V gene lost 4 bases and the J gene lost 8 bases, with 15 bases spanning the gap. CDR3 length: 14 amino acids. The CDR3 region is CASSRGGAGEKLFF. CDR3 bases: TGTGCCAGCAGCAGGGGGGGGGCCGGAGAAAAACTGTTTTTT.

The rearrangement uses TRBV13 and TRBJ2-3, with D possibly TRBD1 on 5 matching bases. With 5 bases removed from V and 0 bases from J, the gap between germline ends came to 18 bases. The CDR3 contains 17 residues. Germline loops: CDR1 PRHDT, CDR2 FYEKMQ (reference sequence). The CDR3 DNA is TGTGCCAGCAGCCCGCGACTGGGGCTACTTAGCACAGATACGCAGTATTTT. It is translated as CASSPRLGLLSTDTQYF.

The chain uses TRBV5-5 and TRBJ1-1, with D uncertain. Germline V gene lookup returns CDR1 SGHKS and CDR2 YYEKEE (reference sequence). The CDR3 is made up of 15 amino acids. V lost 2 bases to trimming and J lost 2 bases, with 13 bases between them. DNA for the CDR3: TGTGCCAGCAGCTTTTTAGCCTCCCTCAACACTGAAGCTTTCTTT. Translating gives CASSFLASLNTEAFF.

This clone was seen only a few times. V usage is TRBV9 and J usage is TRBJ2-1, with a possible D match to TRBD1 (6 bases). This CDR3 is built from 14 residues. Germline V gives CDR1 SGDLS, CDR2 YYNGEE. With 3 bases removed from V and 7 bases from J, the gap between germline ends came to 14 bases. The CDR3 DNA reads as TGTGCCAGCAGCGGACAGGTCTCTGAGAATGAGCAGTTCTTC. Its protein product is CASSGQVSENEQFF.

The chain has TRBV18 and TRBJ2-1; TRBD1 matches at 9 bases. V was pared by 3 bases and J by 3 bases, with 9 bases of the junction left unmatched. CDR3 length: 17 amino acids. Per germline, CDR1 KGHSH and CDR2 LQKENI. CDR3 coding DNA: TGTGCCAGCTCACCTGGGACCGGGACAGGGCTCTACAATGAGCAGTTCTTC. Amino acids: CASSPGTGTGLYNEQFF. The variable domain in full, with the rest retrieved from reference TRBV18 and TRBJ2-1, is NAGVMQNPRHLVRRRGQEARLRCSPMKGHSHVYWYRQLPEEGLKFMVYLQKENIIDESGMPKERFSAEFPKEGPSILRIQQVVRGDSAAYFCASSPGTGTGLYNEQFFGPGTRLTVL.

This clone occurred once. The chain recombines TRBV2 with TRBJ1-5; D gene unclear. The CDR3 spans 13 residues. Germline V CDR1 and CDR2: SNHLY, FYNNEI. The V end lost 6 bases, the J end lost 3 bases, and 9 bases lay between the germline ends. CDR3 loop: CASSGMINQPQHF. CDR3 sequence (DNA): TGTGCCAGCAGCGGGATGATCAATCAGCCCCAGCATTTT.

This CDR3 is CASSPRGTDKYGTDTQYF. CDR3 coding DNA: TGTGCCAGCTCACCAAGGGGGACAGACAAATATGGTACAGATACGCAGTATTTT. V is TRBV18 and J is TRBJ2-3; TRBD1 matches at 7 bases. This CDR3 is 18 amino acids long. The V gene end was trimmed by 2 bases and the J gene end by 3 bases; junction bases not matched to a gene: 14. Looked up from germline, CDR1 is KGHSH and CDR2 is LQKENI.